What follows are 9 T cell receptor beta chains derived from one specimen sequenced in a study of blood T cell repertoires in COVID-19. TCRdb's copy holds only in-frame clones and misses some; the assay was immunoSEQ multiplex PCR. Among over 250,000 clones listed, about 87% were seen once. The specimen sequenced was peripheral blood. All receptors derive from an older woman with COVID-19, enrolled during active disease.

This chain uses TRBV28 with TRBJ1-2; D call uncertain. Trimming took 3 bases from V and 4 from J, leaving 12 bases between them. CDR1 is MDHEN, CDR2 SYDVKM, per germline. The CDR3 sequence is 14 residues long. CDR3 sequence: CASSLNPVLYGYTF. CDR3 nucleotide sequence: TGTGCCAGCAGTTTGAACCCAGTCCTCTATGGCTACACCTTC.

The chain is built from TRBV7-2 and TRBJ1-2, with a tentative D call TRBD1 (6 bases). The CDR3 loop spans 15 amino acids. Germline V CDR1 and CDR2: SGHTA, FQGNSA. Between the trimmed V and J ends, which lost 1 base and 5 bases, there was a span of 14 bases. The CDR3, as DNA: TGTGCCAGCAGCTTAGTGTCCGGCCAGGGGTATGGCTACACCTTC. Encoded protein: CASSLVSGQGYGYTF.

The V call is TRBV30, the J call TRBJ2-1; 11 bases align to TRBD2. CDR3 length: 17 residues. Trimming took 5 bases from V and 3 from J; bases not matched to a gene: 12. Germline loops: CDR1 GTSNPN, CDR2 SVGIG (reference sequence). The CDR3 region is CAWVRTGTSGLYNEQFF. The CDR3 region has the DNA TGTGCCTGGGTGAGAACAGGGACTAGCGGCCTCTACAATGAGCAGTTCTTC.

This clone came up once. This rearrangement joins TRBV5-1 to TRBJ1-1, with TRBD1 matching 8 bases. V lost 4 bases to trimming and J lost 2 bases; unmatched junction nucleotides: 4. CDR1 and CDR2 (germline): SGHRS, YFSETQ. CDR3 length equals 14 residues. The CDR3: CASSPGTGNTEAFF. CDR3 in DNA: TGCGCCAGCAGCCCGGGGACAGGAAACACTGAAGCTTTCTTT.

The V and J genes are TRBV6-5 and TRBJ2-1, with D perhaps matching TRBD2 (6 bases). Deletions cut 8 bases from V and 10 bases from J, with 12 bases between. The CDR3 is 11 residues long. Germline CDR1 reads MNHEY; CDR2 reads SVGAGI. The CDR3 here is CASSGRGEQFF. The CDR3 bases are TGTGCCAGCTCCGGGCGGGGAGAGCAGTTCTTC.

The genes are TRBV28 and TRBJ2-3, with 10 bases identical to TRBD1. With 2 bases clipped from V and 8 bases from J, the junction kept 7 bases outside the gene matches. The germline CDR1 and CDR2 sequences are MDHEN and SYDVKM. This CDR3 spans 15 amino acids. CDR3 residues: CASSLETGGAGTQYF. CDR3 coding DNA: TGTGCCAGCAGTTTAGAGACAGGGGGCGCGGGTACGCAGTATTTT.

The chain has TRBV7-8 and TRBJ2-3, with 9 bases aligning to TRBD1. J was trimmed by 3 bases and V by 5 bases; bases with no gene match: 6. Per germline, CDR1 SGHVS and CDR2 FQNEAQ. The CDR3 is 15 amino acids. The CDR3 DNA sequence: TGTGCCAGCAGCCCGGGACAGGGAAGGACAGATACGCAGTATTTT. Its translation: CASSPGQGRTDTQYF.

The genes are TRBV6-2 or TRBV6-3 and TRBJ2-3; no clear D gene. Per the germline V gene, CDR1 is MNHEY and CDR2 is SVGEGT. V was clipped by 2 bases and J by 6 bases, with 9 bases between them. The CDR3 is 13 residues long. The CDR3 spells CASSYDFRDTQYF. CDR3 nucleotide sequence: TGTGCCAGCAGTTACGATTTCAGGGATACGCAGTATTTT.

The chain joins TRBV6-5 to TRBJ1-6; unclear D gene. CDR1 MNHEY and CDR2 SVGAGI come from the germline V gene. With 2 bases removed from V and 5 bases from J, the gap between germline ends came to 7 bases. CDR3 length: 14 residues. CDR3 nucleotides: TGTGCCAGCAGTTACCGCGGGGATAATTCACCCCTCCACTTT. This sequence encodes CASSYRGDNSPLHF.